The 12 T cell receptor beta chains reported below all come from one sample, sequenced in a study of Ad26.COV2.S vaccination and SARS-CoV-2 variants. Only in-frame clones appear in the TCRdb table, and some are missing; sequencing was by immunoSEQ multiplex PCR. The data show about 420,000 clones, roughly 90% seen once. The treatment denotes: some 20 received Ad26.COV2.S at low or high dose, single or two shots; about 5 received placebo; per-sample allocation not given. Sampling took place 63 days after the first vaccine or placebo injection. This specimen consisted of peripheral blood, obtained in a trial of Ad26.COV2.S vaccine versus placebo. The source of these receptors is a person aged 18-65 years who received the Ad26.COV2.S COVID-19 vaccine or a placebo.

V gene TRBV4-2 combines with J gene TRBJ2-7; D call uncertain. The germline V and J ends were trimmed by 8 bases and 4 bases, with 18 bases remaining between them. The CDR3 sequence is 14 residues long. The germline V gene encodes CDR1 LGHNA and CDR2 YNFKEQ. The CDR3 DNA reads TGTGCCAGCCGGGCAGGACCTCTCCGGTACGAGCAGTACTTC. Translated: CASRAGPLRYEQYF.

The chain joins TRBV4-1 to TRBJ2-7; 8 positions agree with TRBD1. CDR1 MGHRA and CDR2 YSYEKL come from the germline V gene. This CDR3 region has 14 residues. The V segment lost 4 bases and the J segment 5 bases; nucleotides outside the gene matches: 7. CDR3 protein: CASSPLDRVHEQYF. CDR3 in DNA: TGCGCCAGCAGCCCCTTGGACAGGGTACACGAGCAGTACTTC.

The rearrangement uses TRBV3-1 (or the pseudogene TRBV3-2) and TRBJ2-5, with 11 bases that match TRBD2. Germline V gene lookup returns CDR1 LGHDT and CDR2 YNNKEL (reference sequence). The CDR3 length is 16 residues. Losses at the gene ends were 2 bases for V and 0 bases for J; bases not matched to a gene: 2. CDR3 bases: TGTGCCAGCAGCCAACTGACTAGCGGGGACCAAGAGACCCAGTACTTC. It translates to CASSQLTSGDQETQYF.

V and J are TRBV7-6 and TRBJ2-2, with TRBD2 matching 11 bases. The CDR3 consists of 15 residues. Germline V lookup: CDR1 SGHVS, CDR2 FNYEAQ. The ends lost 3 bases at V and 3 bases at J; junction bases unmatched: 0. CDR3 sequence reads: CASSLTSGDTGELFF. CDR3 in DNA: TGTGCCAGCAGCTTGACTAGCGGGGACACCGGGGAGCTGTTTTTT. Looking up the rest from reference TRBV7-6 and TRBJ2-2 gives the full variable domain: GAGVSQSPRYKVTKRGQDVALRCDPISGHVSLYWYRQALGQGPEFLTYFNYEAQQDKSGLPNDRFSAERPEGSISTLTIQRTEQRDSAMYRCASSLTSGDTGELFFGEGSRLTVL.

This clone was found once. The chain carries TRBV15 and TRBJ2-7, with 7 nucleotides matching TRBD2. The CDR3 contains 13 residues. Germline CDR1 and CDR2: LNHNV and YYDKDF (reference sequence). In nucleotides, the CDR3 is TGTGCAACCGGGATAGCGGGCTCCTACGAGCAGTACTTC. Its translation: CATGIAGSYEQYF.

This chain connects TRBV20-1 to TRBJ2-1; D gene uncertain. V was clipped by 6 bases and J by 10 bases, with 10 bases between them. Germline values: CDR1 DFQATT, CDR2 SNEGSKA (reference sequence). There are 10 residues in the CDR3. The CDR3, as DNA: TGCAGTGCGGCTACTCGGGAGCAGTTCTTC. Translation: CSAATREQFF.

This clone appeared a single time. The rearrangement joins TRBV28 to TRBJ2-3, with D perhaps being TRBD1 or TRBD2 (6 bases each). From germline, CDR1 is MDHEN and CDR2 SYDVKM. V lost 2 bases to trimming and J lost 5 bases, with 20 bases between them. The CDR3 is 17 amino acids. The CDR3 sequence: CASSLSRRDTRGDTQYF. The CDR3 DNA follows: TGTGCCAGCAGTTTAAGTAGGAGGGACACGCGCGGAGATACGCAGTATTTT.

This clone was observed a handful of times. This chain joins TRBV10-1 and TRBJ2-1, with D uncertain. CDR1 is WNHNN, CDR2 SYGVQD, per germline (reference sequence). The CDR3 runs to 15 residues. Trimming left V 6 bases short and J 2 bases short, with 14 bases between. The CDR3 bases are TGCGCCAGCAGCTCCGACATAAACCCCTACAATGAGCAGTTCTTC. Translation gives CASSSDINPYNEQFF.

This clone was found a few times. The chain recombines TRBV5-1 with TRBJ2-7; 7 bases fit TRBD1. Germline CDR1 reads SGHRS; CDR2 reads YFSETQ. The CDR3 spans 13 residues. Trimming took 4 bases from V and 3 from J; bases not matched to a gene: 4. The CDR3 bases are TGCGCCAGCAGCCTGGGACAGTACTACGAGCAGTACTTC. Translation: CASSLGQYYEQYF.

This clone has a count of ten or more. The chain recombines TRBV6-1 with TRBJ2-3; 8 bases match TRBD2. The CDR3 has 15 amino acids. CDR1 MNHNS and CDR2 SASEGT come from the germline V gene. The V segment lost 1 base and the J segment 4 bases; nucleotides outside the gene matches: 4. CDR3 sequence reads: CASSEESGGADTQYF. CDR3 DNA: TGTGCCAGCAGTGAAGAGAGCGGGGGTGCAGATACGCAGTATTTT.

CDR3 residues: CASSWTYGYTF. In DNA form, the CDR3 reads TGTGCCAGCAGTTGGACGTATGGCTACACCTTC. The V gene is TRBV6-1, the J gene TRBJ1-2; the D is unclear. V was trimmed by 5 bases and J by 5 bases, leaving 6 bases between them. CDR1 MNHNS and CDR2 SASEGT come from the germline V gene. This CDR3 comprises 11 residues.

This clone is a singleton in its sample. The chain employs TRBV28 and TRBJ1-4; D gene ambiguous. Germline V CDR1 and CDR2: MDHEN, SYDVKM. V was pared by 6 bases and J by 8 bases, with 10 bases between. This CDR3 spans 12 amino acids. The CDR3 reads CASSGMGEKLFF. CDR3 in DNA: TGTGCCAGCAGCGGAATGGGGGAAAAACTGTTTTTT.